These T cell receptor beta chains were read from a single sample in a study of blood T cell repertoires in COVID-19. Using immunoSEQ multiplex PCR, the repertoire was profiled, and TCRdb retains in-frame clones only, with some absent. The data show around 200,000 clones, about 87% seen once. What was sequenced was PBMCs or T cells enriched from blood (not recorded which). The receptors stem from a young man who had recovered from COVID-19. Each CDR3 is given with its conserved first and last residue. A D gene is named only where the DNA matches it firmly.

len: 16; d_gene: .; v_gene: TRBV5-1; j_gene: TRBJ2-2; CDR3nt: TGCGCCAGCAGCTTGGATCCGGGGATAGACACCGGGGAGCTGTTTTTT; CDR3aa: CASSLDPGIDTGELFF
len: 16; d_gene: TRBD2; v_gene: TRBV2; j_gene: TRBJ2-2; CDR3nt: TGTGCCAGCAGTCCCACTAGCGGGAGGGCCGGCGGGGAGCTGTTTTTT; CDR3aa: CASSPTSGRAGGELFF
len: 12; d_gene: .; v_gene: TRBV7-2; j_gene: TRBJ2-7; CDR3nt: TGTGCCAGCAGCTTATCCACCTACGAGCAGTACTTC; CDR3aa: CASSLSTYEQYF
len: 16; d_gene: .; v_gene: TRBV5-1; j_gene: TRBJ2-7; CDR3nt: TGCGCCAGCAGCCCGCTATCCCGACCCGCTCCAGGCGAGCAGTACTTC; CDR3aa: CASSPLSRPAPGEQYF
len: 15; d_gene: TRBD1; v_gene: TRBV7-9; j_gene: TRBJ2-7; CDR3nt: TGTGCCAGCAGCTTAGGGGACAGGGAAGTGGACGAGCAGTACTTC; CDR3aa: CASSLGDREVDEQYF
len: 14; d_gene: TRBD1; v_gene: TRBV27; j_gene: TRBJ2-7; CDR3nt: TGTGCCAGCAGTTTCGGACAGGGGTTCAGCGAGCAGTACTTC; CDR3aa: CASSFGQGFSEQYF
len: 13; d_gene: .; v_gene: TRBV3-1/TRBV3-2; j_gene: TRBJ1-2; CDR3nt: TGTGCCAGCAGCCAAGAACCGCGTGCTGGCTACACCTTC; CDR3aa: CASSQEPRAGYTF
len: 14; d_gene: .; v_gene: TRBV11-2; j_gene: TRBJ2-7; CDR3nt: TGTGCCAGCAGCTTTACCGGGGGGCCCTACGAGCAGTACTTC; CDR3aa: CASSFTGGPYEQYF
len: 19; d_gene: TRBD2; v_gene: TRBV7-8; j_gene: TRBJ2-7; CDR3nt: TGTGCCAGCAGCCAAACTACTAGCGGGAGTCCTCTAACGTTCTACGAGCAGTACTTC; CDR3aa: CASSQTTSGSPLTFYEQYF
len: 17; d_gene: .; v_gene: TRBV28; j_gene: TRBJ2-5; CDR3nt: TGTGCCAGCAGTTTTATCTCGCCAGGGAGGTTCCAAGAGACCCAGTACTTC; CDR3aa: CASSFISPGRFQETQYF
len: 18; d_gene: .; v_gene: TRBV7-6; j_gene: TRBJ2-7; CDR3nt: TGTGCCAGCAGCTTAGAGGTAACCAAGTCCACACGGGGTTACGAGCAGTACTTC; CDR3aa: CASSLEVTKSTRGYEQYF
len: 14; d_gene: .; v_gene: TRBV7-9; j_gene: TRBJ1-2; CDR3nt: TGTGCCAGCAGCTTAGACAGGTTTGACTATGGCTACACCTTC; CDR3aa: CASSLDRFDYGYTF